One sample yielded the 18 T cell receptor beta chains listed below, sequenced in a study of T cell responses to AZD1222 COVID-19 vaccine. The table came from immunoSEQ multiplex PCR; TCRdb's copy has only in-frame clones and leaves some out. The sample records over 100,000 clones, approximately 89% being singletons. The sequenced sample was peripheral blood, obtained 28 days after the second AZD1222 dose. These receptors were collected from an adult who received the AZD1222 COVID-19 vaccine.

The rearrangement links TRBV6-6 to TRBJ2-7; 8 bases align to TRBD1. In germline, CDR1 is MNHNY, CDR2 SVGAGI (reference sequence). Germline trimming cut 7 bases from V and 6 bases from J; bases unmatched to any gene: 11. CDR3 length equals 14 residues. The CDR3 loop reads CASNEPRGHGEQYF. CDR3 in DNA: TGTGCCAGCAACGAACCCAGGGGGCACGGCGAGCAGTACTTC.

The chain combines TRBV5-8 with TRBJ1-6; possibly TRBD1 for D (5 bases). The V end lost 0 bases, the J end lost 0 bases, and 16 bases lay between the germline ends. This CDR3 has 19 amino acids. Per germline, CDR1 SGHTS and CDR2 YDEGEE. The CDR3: CASSLDEGRGSSYNSPLHF. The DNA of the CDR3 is TGTGCCAGCAGCTTGGACGAGGGTCGGGGGAGCTCCTATAATTCACCCCTCCACTTT.

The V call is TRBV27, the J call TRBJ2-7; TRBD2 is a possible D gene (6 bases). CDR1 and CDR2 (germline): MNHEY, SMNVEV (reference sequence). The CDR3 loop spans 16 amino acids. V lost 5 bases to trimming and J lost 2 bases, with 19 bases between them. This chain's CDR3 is CASSVGPVGGTYEQYF. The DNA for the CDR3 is TGTGCCAGCAGTGTCGGCCCCGTGGGAGGTACCTACGAGCAGTACTTC.

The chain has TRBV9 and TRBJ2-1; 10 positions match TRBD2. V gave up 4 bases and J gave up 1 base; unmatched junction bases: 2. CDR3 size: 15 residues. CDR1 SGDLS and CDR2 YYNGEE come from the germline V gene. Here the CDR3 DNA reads TGTGCCAGCAGCACGACTAGCGGGTCCTACAATGAGCAGTTCTTC. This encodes CASSTTSGSYNEQFF.

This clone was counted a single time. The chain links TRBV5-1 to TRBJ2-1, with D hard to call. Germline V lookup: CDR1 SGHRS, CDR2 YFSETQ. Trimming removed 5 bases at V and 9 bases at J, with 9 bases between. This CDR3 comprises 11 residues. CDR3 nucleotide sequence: TGCGCCAGCAGTTCTAGTGTTGAGCAGTTCTTC. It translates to CASSSSVEQFF.

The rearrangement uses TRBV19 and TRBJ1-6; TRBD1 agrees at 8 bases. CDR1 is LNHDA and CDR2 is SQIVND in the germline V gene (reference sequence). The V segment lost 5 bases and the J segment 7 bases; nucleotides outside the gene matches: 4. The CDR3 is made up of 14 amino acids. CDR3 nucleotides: TGTGCCAGTAGTGTCGACAGGGGCAATTCACCCCTCCACTTT. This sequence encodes CASSVDRGNSPLHF. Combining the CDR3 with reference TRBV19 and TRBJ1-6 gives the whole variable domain DGGITQSPKYLFRKEGQNVTLSCEQNLNHDAMYWYRQDPGQGLRLIYYSQIVNDFQKGDIAEGYSVSREKKESFPLTVTSAQKNPTAFYLCASSVDRGNSPLHFGNGTRLTVT.

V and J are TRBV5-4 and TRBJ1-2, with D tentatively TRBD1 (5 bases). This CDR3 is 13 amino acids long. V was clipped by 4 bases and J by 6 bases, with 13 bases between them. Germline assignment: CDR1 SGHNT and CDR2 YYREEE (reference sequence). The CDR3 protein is CASSPERGNGYTF. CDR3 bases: TGTGCCAGCAGCCCCGAAAGGGGCAATGGCTACACCTTC.

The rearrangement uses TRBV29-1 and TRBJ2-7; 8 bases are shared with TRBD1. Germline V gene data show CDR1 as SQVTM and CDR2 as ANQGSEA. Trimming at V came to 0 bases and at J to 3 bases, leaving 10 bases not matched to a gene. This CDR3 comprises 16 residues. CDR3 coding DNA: TGCAGCGTTGAAGATCATTCCCAGGGGGCGGACTACGAGCAGTACTTC. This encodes CSVEDHSQGADYEQYF.

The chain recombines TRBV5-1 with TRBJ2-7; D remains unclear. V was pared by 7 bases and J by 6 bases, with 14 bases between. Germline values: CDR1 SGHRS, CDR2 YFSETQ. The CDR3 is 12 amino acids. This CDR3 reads CASGLEIGEQYF. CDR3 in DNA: TGCGCCAGCGGGCTAGAAATTGGCGAGCAGTACTTC.

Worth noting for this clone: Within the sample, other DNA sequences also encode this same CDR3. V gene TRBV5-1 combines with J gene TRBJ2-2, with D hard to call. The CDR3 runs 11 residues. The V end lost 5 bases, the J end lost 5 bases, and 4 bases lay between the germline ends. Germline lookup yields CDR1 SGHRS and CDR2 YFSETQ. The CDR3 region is CASSDTGELFF. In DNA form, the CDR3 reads TGCGCCAGCAGTGATACCGGGGAGCTGTTTTTT.

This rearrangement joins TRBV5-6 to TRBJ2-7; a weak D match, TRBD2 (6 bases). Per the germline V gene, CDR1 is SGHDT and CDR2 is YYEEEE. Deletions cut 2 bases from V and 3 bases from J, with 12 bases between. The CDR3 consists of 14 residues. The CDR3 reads CASSFKTSSYEQYF. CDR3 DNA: TGTGCCAGCAGCTTCAAAACTAGCAGCTACGAGCAGTACTTC.

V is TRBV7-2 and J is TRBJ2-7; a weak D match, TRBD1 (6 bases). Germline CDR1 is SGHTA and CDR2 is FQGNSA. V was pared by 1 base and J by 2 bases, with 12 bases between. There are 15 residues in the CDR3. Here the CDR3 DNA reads TGTGCCAGCAGCTTAGTCAGAGGACAGACCTACGAGCAGTACTTC. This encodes CASSLVRGQTYEQYF.

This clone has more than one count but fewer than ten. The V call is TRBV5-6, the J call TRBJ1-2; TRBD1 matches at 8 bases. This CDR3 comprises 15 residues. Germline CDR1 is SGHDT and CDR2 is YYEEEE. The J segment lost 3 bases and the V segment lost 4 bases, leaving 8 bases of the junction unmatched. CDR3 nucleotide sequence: TGTGCCAGCAGCATAGGACAGGGTCTTTACTATGGCTACACCTTC. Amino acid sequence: CASSIGQGLYYGYTF.

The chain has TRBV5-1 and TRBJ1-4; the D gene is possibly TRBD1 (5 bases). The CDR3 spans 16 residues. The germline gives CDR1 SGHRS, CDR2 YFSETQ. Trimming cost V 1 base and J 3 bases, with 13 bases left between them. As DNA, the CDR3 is TGCGCCAGCAGCTTGTACGGCAGGGTTGCTAATGAAAAACTGTTTTTT. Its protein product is CASSLYGRVANEKLFF.

CDR3 nucleotide sequence: TGTGCCAGCAGCTCAGGGGACAGACCCACCGGGGAGCTGTTTTTT. It translates to CASSSGDRPTGELFF. This rearrangement joins TRBV9 to TRBJ2-2, with 7 bases lining up with TRBD1. The V gene's germline CDR1 is SGDLS and CDR2 YYNGEE. This CDR3 comprises 15 residues. The J segment lost 4 bases and the V segment lost 4 bases, leaving 7 bases of the junction unmatched.

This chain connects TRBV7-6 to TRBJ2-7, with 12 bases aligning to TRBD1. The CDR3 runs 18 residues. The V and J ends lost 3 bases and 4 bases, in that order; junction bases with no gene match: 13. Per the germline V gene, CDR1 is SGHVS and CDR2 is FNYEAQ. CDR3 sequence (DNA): TGTGCCAGCAGCTTGGAAAGACCGGGACAGGGGGCTTTATACGAGCAGTACTTC. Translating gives CASSLERPGQGALYEQYF.

CDR3 protein: CASSQGTQRAAYEQYF. The CDR3 DNA reads TGTGCCAGCAGCCAAGGAACCCAGCGGGCCGCCTACGAGCAGTACTTC. This chain joins TRBV4-2 and TRBJ2-7; D is possibly TRBD2 (6 bases). The CDR3 is made up of 16 amino acids. Trimming cost V 1 base and J 2 bases, with 15 bases left between them. Germline-derived CDR1 and CDR2 are LGHNA and YNFKEQ.

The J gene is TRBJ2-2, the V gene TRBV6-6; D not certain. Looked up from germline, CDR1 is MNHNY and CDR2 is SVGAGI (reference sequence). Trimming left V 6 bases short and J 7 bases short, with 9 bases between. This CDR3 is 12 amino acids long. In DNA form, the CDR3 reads TGTGCCAGCAGGAAAGGGCGCGGGGAGCTGTTTTTT. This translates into CASRKGRGELFF.